This T cell receptor (beta chain) was sequenced in a study of shared clonotypes between healthy human individuals. Germline assignment: CDR1 LNHDA and CDR2 SQIVND (reference sequence). V was clipped by 8 bases and J by 7 bases; unmatched bases: 5. The CDR3 sequence is 13 residues long. Per the authors' pipeline: With immunoSEQ giving junction-only sequences and no quality scores, filtering differed. The protocol was immunoSEQ multiplex PCR, while the TCRdb copy is restricted to in-frame clones and leaves out a portion. V and J calls and clone size are as listed in that table; D and trimming were resolved from the DNA. The data hold about 680,000 clones, with 92% observed a single time. Naive CD8 cells lacked CD45RO and underwent positive selection for CCR7, leaving out terminally differentiated effector memory CD45RA+ cells.

The chain is built from TRBV19 and TRBJ2-1; 10 nucleotides agree with TRBD1. The receptor was isolated from a man younger than 40 in good health. Sequences were obtained from naive CD8+ T cells sorted from blood. The CDR3 reads CASSLDRGNEQFF. The CDR3 nucleotides are TGTGCCAGTTCATTGGACAGGGGGAATGAGCAGTTCTTC. The variable domain in full, with the rest retrieved from reference TRBV19 and TRBJ2-1, is DGGITQSPKYLFRKEGQNVTLSCEQNLNHDAMYWYRQDPGQGLRLIYYSQIVNDFQKGDIAEGYSVSREKKESFPLTVTSAQKNPTAFYLCASSLDRGNEQFFGPGTRLTVL.